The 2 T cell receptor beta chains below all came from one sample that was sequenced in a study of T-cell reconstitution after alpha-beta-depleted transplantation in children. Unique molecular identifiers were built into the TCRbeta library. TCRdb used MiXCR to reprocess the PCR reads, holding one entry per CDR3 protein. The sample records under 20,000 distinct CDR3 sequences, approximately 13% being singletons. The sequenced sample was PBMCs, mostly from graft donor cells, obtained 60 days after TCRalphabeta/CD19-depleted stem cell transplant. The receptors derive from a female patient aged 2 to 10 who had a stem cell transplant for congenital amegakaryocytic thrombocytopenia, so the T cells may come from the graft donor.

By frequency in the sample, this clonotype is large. In nucleotides, the CDR3 is TGTGCCAGCAGCCACTTGGGGTCTGGAAACACCATATATTTT. Protein product: CASSHLGSGNTIYF. The rearrangement links TRBV4-2 to TRBJ1-3; D gene ambiguous. This CDR3 is 14 amino acids long. The V gene lost 3 bases and the J gene lost 1 base, with 7 bases spanning the gap. The germline CDR1 and CDR2 sequences are LGHNA and YNFKEQ.

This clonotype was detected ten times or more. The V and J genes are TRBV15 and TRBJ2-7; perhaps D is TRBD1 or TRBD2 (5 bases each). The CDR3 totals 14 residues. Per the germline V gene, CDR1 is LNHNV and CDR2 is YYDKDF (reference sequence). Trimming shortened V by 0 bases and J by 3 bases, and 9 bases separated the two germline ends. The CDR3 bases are TGTGCCACCAGCAGAGAGGGGGTCGGCTACGAGCAGTACTTC. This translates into CATSREGVGYEQYF.